These 5 T cell receptor beta chains came from one sample sequenced in a study of metastatic and nonmetastatic thyroid tumors. Every patient was untreated before thyroid surgery. TCRdb re-clonotyped the PCR reads through MiXCR. The table shows roughly 14,000 clones, with roughly 25% occurring only once. Input material: tumor tissue. These receptor sequences come from a female donor with papillary thyroid cancer or a benign thyroid nodule (not recorded which). Some clones in this sample may be carry-over from other donors' samples.

The CDR3 spells CASSPRLAGGVYNEQFF. The CDR3 coding sequence is TGCGCCAGCAGCCCGCGACTAGCGGGGGGGGTCTACAATGAGCAGTTCTTC. The chain combines TRBV5-1 with TRBJ2-1; TRBD2 agrees at 14 bases. In germline, CDR1 is SGHRS, CDR2 YFSETQ. This CDR3 has 17 residues. Unmatched junction bases numbered 6, after V lost 4 bases and J lost 3 bases.

This clone was seen only a few times. V usage is TRBV10-1 and J usage is TRBJ2-1; a weak D match, TRBD2 (5 bases). CDR3 length equals 15 residues. The V gene lost 4 bases and the J gene lost 2 bases, with 12 bases spanning the gap. In germline, CDR1 is WNHNN, CDR2 SYGVQD (reference sequence). For the CDR3, the DNA is TGCGCCAGCAGTGCCCGGGGTTCAGCCTACAATGAGCAGTTCTTC. Translation: CASSARGSAYNEQFF.

The chain uses TRBV19 and TRBJ1-1; 9 bases line up with TRBD1. The CDR3 is 16 amino acids. Germline V gives CDR1 LNHDA, CDR2 SQIVND (reference sequence). Trimming took 4 bases from V and 1 from J; bases not matched to a gene: 7. The CDR3 sequence: CASSTGTGQRNTEAFF. The CDR3 DNA reads TGTGCCAGTAGTACGGGGACAGGGCAGAGGAACACTGAAGCTTTCTTT.

This clone has a count of ten or more. One end of the junction varies from germline; a read error may be responsible. The sample holds other DNA sequences that translate to the same CDR3. The chain links TRBV15 to TRBJ1-5, with no clear D. The CDR3 runs 17 residues. Germline-derived CDR1 and CDR2 are LNHNV and YYDKDF (reference sequence). The CDR3 nucleotides read TGTGCCACCAGCAGCCAAAAACGAGGACTCGGCAATCAGCCCCAGCATTTC. It encodes CATSSQKRGLGNQPQHF.

A word on this clone: Sequence at one end of the junction differs from germline and may be a read error. The V call is TRBV6-5, the J call TRBJ2-7; TRBD1 agrees at 8 bases. CDR1 and CDR2 (germline): MNHEY, SVGAGI. The CDR3 covers 15 residues. The CDR3 here is CASSLGDRSNYEHYF. For the CDR3, the DNA is TGTGCCAGCAGTTTGGGGGACAGGTCGAACTACGAGCATTACTTT.